This TCR beta chain is from a study of technical replicates of blood from a handful of donors. CDR3 length: 23 residues. Per germline, CDR1 WNHNN and CDR2 SYGVQD (reference sequence). V was pared by 0 bases and J by 0 bases, with 25 bases of the junction left unmatched. TCRdb keeps only in-frame clones here, not all; method: immunoSEQ multiplex PCR. The sample records around 57,000 clones, 85% to 95% being singletons. The sample comprised T cells isolated from PBMCs. The rearrangement links TRBV10-1 to TRBJ1-1, with TRBD1 matching 7 bases. This receptor was identified in a human donor in good health. The CDR3 DNA reads as TGCGCCAGCAGTGAGTCTCTATTCGGAACGGGACAGCTGCCAGCAGAAATGAACACTGAAGCTTTCTTT. It specifies CASSESLFGTGQLPAEMNTEAFF.